This TCR beta chain was profiled in a study of blood T cell repertoires in COVID-19. At the level of the study: The United States, Italy and Spain provided the acute and convalescent COVID-19 samples. PBMCs, B-cell-depleted T cells, or T cells provided the cDNA or gDNA that made up the material.

Germline V CDR1 and CDR2: SGHDT, YYEEEE. The CDR3 has 13 amino acids. Trimming took off 0 bases at V and 4 bases at J, with 5 bases between the two ends. Original methodology: Reference gene primer amplification gave nucleated cell count estimates. Measured with immunoSEQ multiplex PCR; TCRdb has only the in-frame clones, and not every one. That table supplies the V and J calls and clone size; D and trimming were determined from the DNA. This sample has about 230,000 clones, with approximately 84% found just once. The genes are TRBV5-6 and TRBJ1-3; D perhaps matches TRBD1 (5 bases). The sequence came from a man between 18 and 29 years old who had recovered from COVID-19. Specimen: PBMCs or T cells enriched from blood (not recorded which). The CDR3 DNA reads as TGTGCCAGCAGCTTGGGGGGCGGAAACACCATATATTTT. Its protein product is CASSLGGGNTIYF.